The 22 T cell receptor beta chains below were found in one sample sequenced in a study of neoadjuvant nivolumab and ipilimumab in lung cancer. Profiling relied on immunoSEQ multiplex PCR, and the TCRdb table lists in-frame clones only, not all of them. The top ten hold 2% to 2.5% of the sample, which has some 31,000 clones, more than 90% seen once. The sample was peripheral blood, taken after neoadjuvant nivolumab, alone or with ipilimumab, at or shortly before surgery. These receptors originate from an adult with non-small cell lung cancer.

This CDR3 is CASNPSDGRASEQFF. The CDR3 region has the DNA TGTGCCAGCAACCCATCGGACGGGAGGGCCAGTGAGCAGTTCTTC. The V and J genes are TRBV14 and TRBJ2-1; 8 positions match TRBD2. Germline CDR1 SGHDN, CDR2 FVKESK. The CDR3 has 15 residues. Trimming took 7 bases from V and 9 from J; bases not matched to a gene: 14.

The chain couples TRBV10-3 to TRBJ2-5; D gene uncertain. Per the germline V gene, CDR1 is ENHRY and CDR2 is SYGVKD. Trimming shortened V by 2 bases and J by 4 bases, and 5 bases separated the two germline ends. The CDR3 runs to 12 residues. The CDR3 reads CAISEVPETQYF. CDR3 coding DNA: TGTGCCATCAGTGAGGTCCCAGAGACCCAGTACTTC.

This sequence joins TRBV5-1 and TRBJ1-5; D not certain. Germline V lookup: CDR1 SGHRS, CDR2 YFSETQ. The CDR3 covers 15 residues. V lost 0 bases, J lost 3 bases, and 10 bases lay in between. The CDR3 loop reads CASSLEGRNNQPQHF. In nucleotides, the CDR3 is TGCGCCAGCAGCTTGGAAGGGAGGAACAATCAGCCCCAGCATTTT.

The CDR3 DNA is TGCGCCAGCAGTGAACAGGGCCCCGGTCAGCCCCAGCATTTT. It specifies CASSEQGPGQPQHF. The rearrangement links TRBV5-1 to TRBJ1-5; TRBD1 is a possible D gene (6 bases). The CDR3 extends over 14 amino acids. Germline-derived CDR1 and CDR2 are SGHRS and YFSETQ. Trimming stripped 5 bases from V and 6 bases from J, with 15 bases between.

V usage is TRBV6-1 and J usage is TRBJ1-5, with D possibly TRBD1 on 5 matching bases. V gave up 4 bases and J gave up 7 bases, with 11 bases separating them. CDR3 length equals 13 residues. CDR1 MNHNS and CDR2 SASEGT come from the germline V gene. CDR3 DNA sequence: TGTGCCAGCAGTGCTGACAGTTGGCAGCCCCAGCATTTT. Its protein is CASSADSWQPQHF.

CDR3 sequence: CASSLTGGVYGYTF. Here the CDR3 DNA reads TGTGCCAGCAGCTTGACAGGGGGCGTCTATGGCTACACCTTC. The V gene is TRBV5-4, the J gene TRBJ1-2; 9 positions agree with TRBD1. This CDR3 is built from 14 residues. The trim removed 1 base at V and 4 bases at J, leaving 2 bases unmatched. The germline V gene has CDR1 SGHNT and CDR2 YYREEE (reference sequence).

The chain has TRBV29-1 and TRBJ2-7; 7 nucleotides line up with TRBD2. The CDR3 is 14 amino acids. Germline loops: CDR1 SQVTM, CDR2 ANQGSEA. V lost 3 bases and J lost 5; bases outside the gene matches: 10. The CDR3 protein is CSVDLGRGGNEQYF. The CDR3 DNA reads as TGCAGCGTTGATTTGGGGAGGGGAGGAAACGAGCAGTACTTC.

The genes are TRBV28 and TRBJ2-2; the match to TRBD2 covers 8 bases. The CDR3 is 16 residues long. V was clipped by 1 base and J by 4 bases; unmatched bases: 5. Germline-derived CDR1 and CDR2 are MDHEN and SYDVKM. The CDR3 here is CASSLYRGGGTGELFF. The DNA of the CDR3 is TGTGCCAGCAGTTTATATCGGGGGGGCGGCACCGGGGAGCTGTTTTTT.

The V call is TRBV5-1, the J call TRBJ1-2, with TRBD1 matching 9 bases. Unmatched junction bases numbered 5, after V lost 4 bases and J lost 7 bases. The CDR3 has 13 amino acids. From germline, CDR1 is SGHRS and CDR2 YFSETQ. Written as DNA, the CDR3 is TGCGCCAGCAGCCTGGGACAGGGTGCTGGCTACACCTTC. Encoded protein: CASSLGQGAGYTF.

This chain connects TRBV7-6 to TRBJ2-3; D is unclear. The V and J ends lost 1 base and 0 bases respectively, with 5 bases between them. The CDR3 loop spans 14 amino acids. Germline values: CDR1 SGHVS, CDR2 FNYEAQ. The CDR3 DNA reads as TGTGCCAGCAGCTTAGAGCCTAGCACAGATACGCAGTATTTT. Its translation: CASSLEPSTDTQYF.

V gene TRBV11-2 combines with J gene TRBJ1-2; 8 bases are shared with TRBD1. Germline-derived CDR1 and CDR2 are SGHAT and FQNNGV. The length of the CDR3 is 16 residues. Trimming cost V 2 bases and J 0 bases; bases outside gene matches: 5. CDR3 sequence: CASSLLQGAANYGYTF. CDR3 sequence (DNA): TGTGCCAGCAGCTTATTGCAGGGGGCAGCTAACTATGGCTACACCTTC.

This clone is a singleton in its sample. The V gene is TRBV20-1, the J gene TRBJ2-5, with unresolved D. The germline V gene has CDR1 DFQATT and CDR2 SNEGSKA (reference sequence). The length of the CDR3 is 11 residues. Trimming shortened V by 6 bases and J by 5 bases, and 10 bases separated the two germline ends. DNA for the CDR3: TGCAGTGCCCAAGTCGTTGAGACCCAGTACTTC. Amino acids: CSAQVVETQYF.

This clone has a single count. This chain links TRBV15 with TRBJ1-5; 8 positions match TRBD1. CDR3 length equals 18 residues. Unmatched junction bases numbered 9, after V lost 1 base and J lost 1 base. Germline CDR1 LNHNV, CDR2 YYDKDF (reference sequence). This CDR3 reads CATSRGIRTGRSNQPQHF. The CDR3 DNA sequence: TGTGCCACCAGCAGAGGAATACGGACAGGGCGCAGCAATCAGCCCCAGCATTTT.

The gene calls are TRBV5-5 and TRBJ1-4; no clear D. CDR3 length equals 13 residues. Germline loops: CDR1 SGHKS, CDR2 YYEKEE (reference sequence). Trimming stripped 4 bases from V and 8 bases from J, with 12 bases between. CDR3: CASSPRVAEKLFF. The CDR3 DNA reads TGTGCCAGCAGCCCCCGGGTGGCCGAAAAACTGTTTTTT. Full variable domain (rest looked up from reference TRBV5-5 and TRBJ1-4): DAGVTQSPTHLIKTRGQQVTLRCSPISGHKSVSWYQQVLGQGPQFIFQYYEKEERGRGNFPDRFSARQFPNYSSELNVNALLLGDSALYLCASSPRVAEKLFFGSGTQLSVL.

This clone was seen just once. This chain connects TRBV25-1 to TRBJ2-6; 8 bases align to TRBD2. In germline, CDR1 is MGHDK, CDR2 SYGVNS. The V gene end was trimmed by 1 base and the J gene end by 4 bases; junction bases not matched to a gene: 9. The CDR3 runs to 18 residues. In DNA form, the CDR3 reads TGTGCCAGCAGTGAATTGGAGGATGTAGCGGGAGGGGCCAACGTCCTGACTTTC. Residues: CASSELEDVAGGANVLTF.

Only one count was recorded for this clone. The chain has TRBV5-1 and TRBJ2-7; 11 bases agree with TRBD2. V lost 0 bases, J lost 5 bases, and 4 bases stayed unmatched. The germline V gene has CDR1 SGHRS and CDR2 YFSETQ. This CDR3 region has 15 residues. The CDR3 is CASSLGSGRAHEQYF. The CDR3 DNA reads TGCGCCAGCAGCTTGGGTAGCGGGAGGGCCCACGAGCAGTACTTC.

This chain connects TRBV5-1 to TRBJ2-3; perhaps D is TRBD1 or TRBD2 (6 bases each). Trimming cost V 4 bases and J 2 bases, with 11 bases left between them. CDR1 is SGHRS and CDR2 is YFSETQ in the germline V gene. The CDR3 extends over 14 amino acids. In DNA, the CDR3 is TGCGCCAGCAGCCTTACGGGGGCCACAGATACGCAGTATTTT. This sequence encodes CASSLTGATDTQYF.

The chain recombines TRBV27 with TRBJ2-3; TRBD1 agrees at 8 bases. CDR1 is MNHEY, CDR2 SMNVEV, per germline (reference sequence). There are 15 residues in the CDR3. Trimming removed 6 bases from V and 4 bases from J; junction bases left unmatched: 9. Here the CDR3 reads CASSPGGVIADTQYF. CDR3 nucleotides: TGTGCCAGCAGCCCAGGGGGCGTAATCGCAGATACGCAGTATTTT.

The CDR3: CASSPSLGDYGYTF. CDR3 sequence (DNA): TGTGCCAGCAGCCCCAGCCTCGGGGACTATGGCTACACCTTC. V and J are TRBV6-1 and TRBJ1-2; unclear D gene. The CDR3 runs to 14 residues. Germline assignment: CDR1 MNHNS and CDR2 SASEGT. V was shortened by 6 bases and J by 3 bases, with 14 bases between the two germline ends.

This rearrangement joins TRBV5-4 to TRBJ2-1; 7 bases are shared with TRBD2. The CDR3 loop spans 13 amino acids. CDR1 and CDR2 from the germline V gene are SGHNT and YYREEE (reference sequence). Trimming removed 0 bases from V and 8 bases from J; junction bases left unmatched: 2. The CDR3 DNA reads TGTGCCAGCAGCTTGGAGACTAGCTATGAGCAGTTCTTC. It encodes CASSLETSYEQFF.

V and J are TRBV6-1 and TRBJ2-5; 16 positions agree with TRBD2. This CDR3 has 20 amino acids. J was trimmed by 3 bases and V by 1 base; bases with no gene match: 11. CDR1 MNHNS and CDR2 SASEGT come from the germline V gene. The CDR3 protein is CASSEGHFPGLAGGKETQYF. The CDR3 nucleotides read TGTGCCAGCAGTGAAGGACACTTCCCGGGACTAGCGGGAGGGAAAGAGACCCAGTACTTC.

This chain joins TRBV7-3 and TRBJ2-1; D is uncertain. The ends were cut back, 1 base at V and 9 bases at J, with 10 bases in the middle. CDR3 size: 13 residues. CDR1 and CDR2 (germline): SGHTA, FQGTGA. The CDR3 region has the DNA TGTGCCAGCAGCTTAAGTGTGAACGCTGAGCAGTTCTTC. This codes for CASSLSVNAEQFF.